Detailed here is one TCR beta chain. Germline and junction disagree at one end, which may indicate a read error. The data were taken from a study of blood T cell repertoires in COVID-19. Study overall: The United States, Italy and Spain provided the acute and convalescent COVID-19 samples.

Produced via immunoSEQ multiplex PCR; TCRdb's table is partial and in-frame only. The table includes around 60,000 clones, about 90% detected once. Germline V CDR1 and CDR2: LNHDA, SQIVND (reference sequence). The CDR3 has 11 residues. Sequenced material: peripheral blood. The chain has TRBV19 and TRBJ1-1; no clear D gene. The receptor comes from a man aged 60 to 75 with acute or convalescent COVID-19. In DNA, the CDR3 is TGTGCCAGTCGTATCGGCACTGAAGCTTTCTTT. It yields the protein CASRIGTEAFF.